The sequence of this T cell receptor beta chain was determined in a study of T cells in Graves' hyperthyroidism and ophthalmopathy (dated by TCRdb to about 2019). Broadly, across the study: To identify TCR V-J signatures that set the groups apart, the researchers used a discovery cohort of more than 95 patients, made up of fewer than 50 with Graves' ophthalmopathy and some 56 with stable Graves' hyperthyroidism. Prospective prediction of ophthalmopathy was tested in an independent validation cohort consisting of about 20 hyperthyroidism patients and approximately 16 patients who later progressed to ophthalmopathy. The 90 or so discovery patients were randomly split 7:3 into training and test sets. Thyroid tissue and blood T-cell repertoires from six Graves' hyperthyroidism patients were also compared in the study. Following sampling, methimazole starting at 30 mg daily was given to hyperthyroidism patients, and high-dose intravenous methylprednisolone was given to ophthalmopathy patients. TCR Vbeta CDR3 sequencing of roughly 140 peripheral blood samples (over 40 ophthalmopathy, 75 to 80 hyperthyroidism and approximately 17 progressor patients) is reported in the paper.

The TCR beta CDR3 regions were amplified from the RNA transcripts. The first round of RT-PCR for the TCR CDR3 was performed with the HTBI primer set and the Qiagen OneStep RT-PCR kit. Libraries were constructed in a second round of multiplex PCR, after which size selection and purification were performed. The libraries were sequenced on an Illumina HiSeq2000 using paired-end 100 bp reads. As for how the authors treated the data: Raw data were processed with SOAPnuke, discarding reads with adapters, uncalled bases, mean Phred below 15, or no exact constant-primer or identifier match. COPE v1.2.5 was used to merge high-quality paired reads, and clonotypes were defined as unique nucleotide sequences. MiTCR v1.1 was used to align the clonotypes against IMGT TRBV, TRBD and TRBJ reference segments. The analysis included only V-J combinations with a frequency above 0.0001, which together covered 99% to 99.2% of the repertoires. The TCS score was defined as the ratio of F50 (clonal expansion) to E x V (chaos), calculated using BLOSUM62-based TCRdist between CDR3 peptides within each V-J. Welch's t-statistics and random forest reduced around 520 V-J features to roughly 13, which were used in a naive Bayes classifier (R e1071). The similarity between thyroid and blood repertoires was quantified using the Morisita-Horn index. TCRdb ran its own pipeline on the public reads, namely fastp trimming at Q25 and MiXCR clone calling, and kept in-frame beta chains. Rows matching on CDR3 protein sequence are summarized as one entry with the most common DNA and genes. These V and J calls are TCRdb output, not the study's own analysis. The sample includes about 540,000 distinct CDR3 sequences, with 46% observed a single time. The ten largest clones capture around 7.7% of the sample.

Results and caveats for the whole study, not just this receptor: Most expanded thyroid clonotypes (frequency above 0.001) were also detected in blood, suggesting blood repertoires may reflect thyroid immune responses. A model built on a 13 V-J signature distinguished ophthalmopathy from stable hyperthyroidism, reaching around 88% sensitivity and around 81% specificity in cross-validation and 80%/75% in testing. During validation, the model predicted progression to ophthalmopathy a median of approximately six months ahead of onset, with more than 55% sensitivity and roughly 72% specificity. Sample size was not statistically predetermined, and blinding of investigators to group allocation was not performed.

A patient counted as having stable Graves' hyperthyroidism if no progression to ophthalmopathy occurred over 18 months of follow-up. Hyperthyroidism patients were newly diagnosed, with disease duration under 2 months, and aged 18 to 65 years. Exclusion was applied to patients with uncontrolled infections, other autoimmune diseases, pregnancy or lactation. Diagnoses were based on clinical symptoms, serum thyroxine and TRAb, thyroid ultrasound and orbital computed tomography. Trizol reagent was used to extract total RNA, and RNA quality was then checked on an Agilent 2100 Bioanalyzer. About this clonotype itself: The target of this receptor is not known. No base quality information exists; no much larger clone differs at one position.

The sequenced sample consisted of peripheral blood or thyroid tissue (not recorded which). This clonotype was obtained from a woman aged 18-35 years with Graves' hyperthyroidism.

CDR3 protein: CAISLGHGNQPQHF. The DNA sequence reads TGTGCCATCAGTCTTGGACATGGCAATCAGCCCCAGCATTTT. The rearrangement combines TRBV10-3 with TRBJ1-5, and possibly TRBD1, on 5 matching bases. CDR1 and CDR2 (ENHRY, SYGVKD) derive from the germline V gene. Taken from cysteine to phenylalanine, the CDR3 has 14 residues. Only the CDR3 DNA stays, 42 bases, in frame from base 1. V is pared back by 5 bases and J by 2 bases, with 10 bases lying between the germline termini.